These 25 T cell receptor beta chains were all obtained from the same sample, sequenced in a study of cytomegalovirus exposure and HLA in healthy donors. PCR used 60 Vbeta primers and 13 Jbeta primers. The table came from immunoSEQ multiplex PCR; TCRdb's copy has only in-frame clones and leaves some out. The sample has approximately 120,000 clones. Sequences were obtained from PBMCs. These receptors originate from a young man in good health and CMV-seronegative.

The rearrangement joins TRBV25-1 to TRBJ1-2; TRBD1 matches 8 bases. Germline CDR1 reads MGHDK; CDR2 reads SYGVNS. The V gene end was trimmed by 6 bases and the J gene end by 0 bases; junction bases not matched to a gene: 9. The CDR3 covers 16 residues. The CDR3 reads CASRGQGKTTNYGYTF. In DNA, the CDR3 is TGTGCCAGCAGAGGACAGGGCAAGACAACTAACTATGGCTACACCTTC.

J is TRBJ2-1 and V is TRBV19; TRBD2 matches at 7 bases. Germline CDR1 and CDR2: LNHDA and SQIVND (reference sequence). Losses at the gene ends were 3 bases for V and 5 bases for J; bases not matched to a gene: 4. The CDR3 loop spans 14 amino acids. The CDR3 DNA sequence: TGTGCCAGTAGTATTGGGCTAGCGGACAATGAGCAGTTCTTC. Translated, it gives CASSIGLADNEQFF.

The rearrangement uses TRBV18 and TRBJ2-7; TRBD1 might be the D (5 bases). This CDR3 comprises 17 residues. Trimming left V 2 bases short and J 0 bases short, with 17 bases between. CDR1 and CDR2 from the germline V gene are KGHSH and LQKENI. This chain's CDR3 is CASSPNPWTTTSYEQYF. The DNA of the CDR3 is TGTGCCAGCTCACCAAACCCGTGGACAACTACCTCCTACGAGCAGTACTTC. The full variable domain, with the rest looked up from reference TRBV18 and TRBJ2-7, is NAGVMQNPRHLVRRRGQEARLRCSPMKGHSHVYWYRQLPEEGLKFMVYLQKENIIDESGMPKERFSAEFPKEGPSILRIQQVVRGDSAAYFCASSPNPWTTTSYEQYFGPGTRLTVT.

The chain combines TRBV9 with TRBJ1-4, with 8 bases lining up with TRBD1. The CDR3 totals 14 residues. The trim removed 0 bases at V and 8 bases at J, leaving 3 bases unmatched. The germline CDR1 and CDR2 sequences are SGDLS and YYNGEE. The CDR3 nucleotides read TGTGCCAGCAGCGTAGGGACAGGGAACGAAAAACTGTTTTTT. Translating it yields CASSVGTGNEKLFF.

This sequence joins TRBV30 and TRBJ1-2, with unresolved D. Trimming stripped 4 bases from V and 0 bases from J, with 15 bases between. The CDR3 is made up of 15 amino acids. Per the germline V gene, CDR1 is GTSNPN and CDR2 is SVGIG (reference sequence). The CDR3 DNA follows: TGTGCCTGGAACTCCGAATCCGGGGCTAACTATGGCTACACCTTC. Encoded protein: CAWNSESGANYGYTF. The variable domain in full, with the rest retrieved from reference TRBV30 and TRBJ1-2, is SQTIHQWPATLVQPVGSPLSLECTVEGTSNPNLYWYRQAAGRGLQLLFYSVGIGQISSEVPQNLSASRPQDRQFILSSKKLLLSDSGFYLCAWNSESGANYGYTFGSGTRLTVV.

The CDR3 is CASSPRPLGTGKSEAFF. The DNA of the CDR3 is TGTGCCAGCAGTCCTAGACCCCTAGGGACAGGGAAATCTGAAGCTTTCTTT. The chain uses TRBV27 and TRBJ1-1, with 9 positions matching TRBD1. Germline V gene data show CDR1 as MNHEY and CDR2 as SMNVEV (reference sequence). V lost 5 bases, J lost 6 bases, and 16 bases stayed unmatched. The CDR3 covers 17 residues.

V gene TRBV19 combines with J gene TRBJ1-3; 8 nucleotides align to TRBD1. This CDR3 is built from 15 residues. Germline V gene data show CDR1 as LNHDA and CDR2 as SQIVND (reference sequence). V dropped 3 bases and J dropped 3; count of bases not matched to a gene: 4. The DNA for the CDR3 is TGTGCCAGTAGTATCCAGGGGGCGCTTGGAAACACCATATATTTT. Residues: CASSIQGALGNTIYF.

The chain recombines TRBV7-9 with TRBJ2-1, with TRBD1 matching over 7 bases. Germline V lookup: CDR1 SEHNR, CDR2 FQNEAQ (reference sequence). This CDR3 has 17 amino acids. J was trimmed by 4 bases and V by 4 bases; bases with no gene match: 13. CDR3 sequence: CASSSLYGTVRYNEQFF. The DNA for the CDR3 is TGTGCCAGCAGCTCTCTGTATGGGACAGTGAGGTACAATGAGCAGTTCTTC.

The CDR3 loop is CASRARSSIHEQYF. Here the CDR3 DNA reads TGTGCCAGCAGGGCTAGAAGTAGCATCCACGAGCAGTACTTC. This sequence joins TRBV6-1 and TRBJ2-5; D not resolved. The J call may be faulty, since TRBJ2-7 better matches the DNA end. Germline CDR1 MNHNS, CDR2 SASEGT. There are 14 residues in the CDR3.

CDR3 region: CASSMTGWGTEAFF. The CDR3 region has the DNA TGTGCCAGCAGTATGACAGGGTGGGGCACTGAAGCTTTCTTT. The V call is TRBV6-1, the J call TRBJ1-1; 7 positions match TRBD1. The V segment lost 5 bases and the J segment 4 bases; nucleotides outside the gene matches: 7. CDR1 is MNHNS and CDR2 is SASEGT in the germline V gene. The CDR3 loop spans 14 amino acids.

CDR3 in amino acids: CASSRVLGGVEQYF. The CDR3 nucleotides read TGTGCCAGCAGTCGAGTATTAGGAGGAGTCGAGCAGTACTTC. The chain has TRBV2 and TRBJ2-7; D is perhaps TRBD2 (5 bases). Per the germline V gene, CDR1 is SNHLY and CDR2 is FYNNEI. The V and J ends lost 5 bases and 6 bases respectively, with 17 bases between them. The CDR3 spans 14 residues.

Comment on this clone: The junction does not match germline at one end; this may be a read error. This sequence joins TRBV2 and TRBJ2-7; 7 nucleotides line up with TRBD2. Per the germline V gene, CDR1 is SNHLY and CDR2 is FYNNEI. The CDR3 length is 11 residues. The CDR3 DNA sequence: TGTGCCAGCAGTACTGGGGGGGACCCCCCCTTC. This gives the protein CASSTGGDPPF. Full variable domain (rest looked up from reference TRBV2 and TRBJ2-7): EPEVTQTPSHQVTQMGQEVILRCVPISNHLYFYWYRQILGQKVEFLVSFYNNEISEKSEIFDDQFSVERPDGSNFTLKIRSTKLEDSAMYFCASSTGGDPPFGPGTRLTVT.

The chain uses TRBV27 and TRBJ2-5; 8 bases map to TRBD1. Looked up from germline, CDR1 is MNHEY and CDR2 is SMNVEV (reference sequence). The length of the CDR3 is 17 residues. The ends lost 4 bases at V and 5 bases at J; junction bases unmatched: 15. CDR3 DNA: TGTGCCAGCAGTTCGATGGACAGGGCCATTTTAAAGGAGACCCAGTACTTC. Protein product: CASSSMDRAILKETQYF.

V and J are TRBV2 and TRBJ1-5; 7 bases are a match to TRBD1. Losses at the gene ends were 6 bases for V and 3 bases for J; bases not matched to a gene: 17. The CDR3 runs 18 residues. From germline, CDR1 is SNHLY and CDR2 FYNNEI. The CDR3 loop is CASSRDPEQGSINQPQHF. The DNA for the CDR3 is TGTGCCAGCAGCAGGGACCCAGAACAGGGGTCTATCAATCAGCCCCAGCATTTT.

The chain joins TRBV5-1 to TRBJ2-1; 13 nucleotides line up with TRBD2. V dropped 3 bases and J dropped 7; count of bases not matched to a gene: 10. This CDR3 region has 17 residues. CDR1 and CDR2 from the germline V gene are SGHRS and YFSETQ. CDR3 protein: CASSSLLLAGGRNEQFF. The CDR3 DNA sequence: TGCGCCAGCAGCTCCCTCCTACTAGCGGGGGGGCGAAATGAGCAGTTCTTC.

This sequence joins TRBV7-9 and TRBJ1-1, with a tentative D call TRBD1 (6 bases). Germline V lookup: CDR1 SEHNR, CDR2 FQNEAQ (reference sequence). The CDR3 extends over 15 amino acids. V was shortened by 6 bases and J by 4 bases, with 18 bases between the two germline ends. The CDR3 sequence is CASSYTGSRGTEAFF. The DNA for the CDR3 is TGTGCCAGCAGTTACACAGGGTCCCGAGGCACTGAAGCTTTCTTT.

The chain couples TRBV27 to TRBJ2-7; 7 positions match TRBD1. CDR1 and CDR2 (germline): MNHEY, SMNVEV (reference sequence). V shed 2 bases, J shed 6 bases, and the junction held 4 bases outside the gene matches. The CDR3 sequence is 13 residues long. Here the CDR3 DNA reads TGTGCCAGCAGTTTAATTGCAGGGGGCGAGCAGTACTTC. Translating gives CASSLIAGGEQYF.

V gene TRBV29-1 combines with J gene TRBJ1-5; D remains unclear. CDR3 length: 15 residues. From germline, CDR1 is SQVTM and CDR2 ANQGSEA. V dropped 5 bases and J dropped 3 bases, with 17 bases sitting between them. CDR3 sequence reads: CSVKSRISFNQPQHF. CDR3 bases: TGCAGCGTTAAATCCAGAATCAGTTTCAATCAGCCCCAGCATTTT.

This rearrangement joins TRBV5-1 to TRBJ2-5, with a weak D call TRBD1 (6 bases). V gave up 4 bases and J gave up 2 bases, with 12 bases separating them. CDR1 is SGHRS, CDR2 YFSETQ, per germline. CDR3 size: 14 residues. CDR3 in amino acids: CASSPRTVQETQYF. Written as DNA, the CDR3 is TGCGCCAGCAGCCCGCGGACAGTTCAAGAGACCCAGTACTTC.

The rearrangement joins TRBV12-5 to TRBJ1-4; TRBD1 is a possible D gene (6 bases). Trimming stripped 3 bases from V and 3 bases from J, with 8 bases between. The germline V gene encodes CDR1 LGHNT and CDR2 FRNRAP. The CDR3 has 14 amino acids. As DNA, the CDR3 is TGTGCTAGTGGTTTAGGGGGACCTAATGAAAAACTGTTTTTT. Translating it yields CASGLGGPNEKLFF.

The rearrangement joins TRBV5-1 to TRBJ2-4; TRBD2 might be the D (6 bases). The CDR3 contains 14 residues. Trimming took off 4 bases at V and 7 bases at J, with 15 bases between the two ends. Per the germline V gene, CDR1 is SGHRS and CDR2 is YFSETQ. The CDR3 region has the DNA TGCGCCAGCAGCCCGACGCGGCGGGACAACATTCAGTACTTC. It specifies CASSPTRRDNIQYF.

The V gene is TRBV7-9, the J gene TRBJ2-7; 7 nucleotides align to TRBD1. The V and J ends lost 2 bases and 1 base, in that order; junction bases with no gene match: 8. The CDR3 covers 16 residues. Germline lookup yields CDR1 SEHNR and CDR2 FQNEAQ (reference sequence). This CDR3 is CASSLKNNRGSYEQYF. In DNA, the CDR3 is TGTGCCAGCAGCTTAAAGAATAACAGGGGATCCTACGAGCAGTACTTC.

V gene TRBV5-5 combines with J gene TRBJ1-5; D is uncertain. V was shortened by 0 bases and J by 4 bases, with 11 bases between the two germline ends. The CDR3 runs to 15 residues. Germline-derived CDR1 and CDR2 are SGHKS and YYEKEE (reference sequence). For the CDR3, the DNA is TGTGCCAGCAGCTTGGAGGCAGGACTGAATCAGCCCCAGCATTTT. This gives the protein CASSLEAGLNQPQHF.

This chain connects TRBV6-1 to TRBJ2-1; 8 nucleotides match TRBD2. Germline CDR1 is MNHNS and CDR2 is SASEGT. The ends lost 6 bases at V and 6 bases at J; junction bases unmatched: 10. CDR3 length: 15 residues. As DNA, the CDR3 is TGTGCCAGCAGCCACCGGGGGGGCCGAGGCAATGAGCAGTTCTTC. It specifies CASSHRGGRGNEQFF.

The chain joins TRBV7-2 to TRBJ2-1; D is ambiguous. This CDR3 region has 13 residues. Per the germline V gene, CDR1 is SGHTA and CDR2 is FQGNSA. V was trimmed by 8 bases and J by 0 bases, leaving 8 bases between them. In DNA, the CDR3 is TGTGCCAGCGATAGGAGCTCCTACAATGAGCAGTTCTTC. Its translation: CASDRSSYNEQFF.